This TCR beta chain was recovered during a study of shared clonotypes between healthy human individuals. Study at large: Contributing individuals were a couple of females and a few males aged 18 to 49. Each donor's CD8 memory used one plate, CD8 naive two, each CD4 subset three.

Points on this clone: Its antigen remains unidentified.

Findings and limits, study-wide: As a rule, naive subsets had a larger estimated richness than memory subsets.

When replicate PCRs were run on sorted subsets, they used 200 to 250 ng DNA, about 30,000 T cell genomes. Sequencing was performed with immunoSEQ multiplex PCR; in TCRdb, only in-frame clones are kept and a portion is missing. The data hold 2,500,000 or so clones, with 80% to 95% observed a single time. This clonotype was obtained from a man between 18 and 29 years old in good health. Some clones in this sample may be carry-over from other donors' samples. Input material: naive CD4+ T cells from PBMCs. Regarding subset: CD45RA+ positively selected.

The DNA for the CDR3 is TGTGCCAGCAGTAGAGGAGCGGGGTCTCTAGGCACAGATACGCAGTATTTT. It translates to CASSRGAGSLGTDTQYF. The chain is built from TRBV25-1 and TRBJ2-3; 7 bases match TRBD2. Germline V CDR1 and CDR2: MGHDK, SYGVNS. Unmatched junction bases numbered 12, after V lost 5 bases and J lost 1 base. CDR3 length equals 17 residues.